Here is one T cell receptor beta chain with its context. The data were obtained in a study of shared clonotypes between healthy human individuals. Repertoires were generated with immunoSEQ multiplex PCR, while TCRdb's copy carries only in-frame clones and drops some. The table records 2 million to 2.5 million clones, 90% to 97% of them present only once. This CDR3 has 14 residues. The V and J ends lost 4 bases and 5 bases respectively, with 16 bases between them. Germline V gene data show CDR1 as SGHRS and CDR2 as YFSETQ. The rearrangement joins TRBV5-1 to TRBJ2-7, with no clear D. The sequence derives from a man between 18 and 29 years old in good health. The sample taken for sequencing was naive CD4+ T cells sorted from blood. As to subset: CD45RA+ positively selected. CDR3 amino acids: CASSPRLGPNEQYF. CDR3 sequence (DNA): TGCGCCAGCAGCCCGCGTTTGGGCCCGAACGAGCAGTACTTC.